This T cell receptor (beta chain) was recovered during a study of T cell responses to AZD1222 COVID-19 vaccine. Only in-frame clones appear in the TCRdb table, and some are missing; sequencing was by immunoSEQ multiplex PCR. The sample contains around 130,000 clones, roughly 85% of which appear only once. In germline, CDR1 is MNHNS, CDR2 SASEGT. The germline V and J ends were trimmed by 0 bases and 8 bases, with 10 bases remaining between them. CDR3 length: 13 amino acids. This sequence originates from an adult in good health. The V and J genes are TRBV6-1 and TRBJ1-2, with D hard to call. Material: peripheral blood, obtained on day 0 of MenACWY control vaccination. CDR3 in amino acids: CASSEARMKGYTF. Here the CDR3 DNA reads TGTGCCAGCAGTGAAGCGCGGATGAAGGGCTACACCTTC.